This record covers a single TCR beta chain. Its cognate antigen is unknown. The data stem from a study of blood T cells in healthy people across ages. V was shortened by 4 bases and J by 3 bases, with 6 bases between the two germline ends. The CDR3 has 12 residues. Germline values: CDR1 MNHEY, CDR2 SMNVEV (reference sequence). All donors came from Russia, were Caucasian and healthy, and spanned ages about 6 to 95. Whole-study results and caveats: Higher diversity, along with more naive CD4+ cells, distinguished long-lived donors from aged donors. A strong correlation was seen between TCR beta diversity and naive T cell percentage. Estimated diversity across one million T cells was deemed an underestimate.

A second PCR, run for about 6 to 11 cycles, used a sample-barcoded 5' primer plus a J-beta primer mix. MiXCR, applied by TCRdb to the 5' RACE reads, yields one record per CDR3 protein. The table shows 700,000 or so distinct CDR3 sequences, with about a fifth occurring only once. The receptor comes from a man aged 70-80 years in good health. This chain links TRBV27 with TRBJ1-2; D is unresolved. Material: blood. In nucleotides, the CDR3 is TGTGCCAGCAGTTCAGACCACTATGGCTACACCTTC. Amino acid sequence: CASSSDHYGYTF.